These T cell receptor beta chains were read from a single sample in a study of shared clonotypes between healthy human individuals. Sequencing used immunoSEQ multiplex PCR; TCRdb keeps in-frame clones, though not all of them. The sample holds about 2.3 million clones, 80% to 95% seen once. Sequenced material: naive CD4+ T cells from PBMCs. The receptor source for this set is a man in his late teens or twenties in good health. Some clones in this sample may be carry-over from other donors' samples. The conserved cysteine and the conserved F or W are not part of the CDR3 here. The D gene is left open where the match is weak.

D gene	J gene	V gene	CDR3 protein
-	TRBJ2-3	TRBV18	ASSPNTDTQY
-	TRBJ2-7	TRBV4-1	ASSPERGEQY
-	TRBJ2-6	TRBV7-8	ASSLAEAGANVLT
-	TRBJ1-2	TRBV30	ASTPQGGGYT
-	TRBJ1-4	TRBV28	ASSLGAGGEKLF
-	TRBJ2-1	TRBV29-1	SVVYYNEQF
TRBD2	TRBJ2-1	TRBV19	ATSRTSGSNEQF
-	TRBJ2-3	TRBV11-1	ASSQGVGQGSTDTQY
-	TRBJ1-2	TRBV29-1	SGGSVNYGYT
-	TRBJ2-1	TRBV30	AWSEDSYNEQF
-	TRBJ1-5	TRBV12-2	ASRLPGDSNQPQH
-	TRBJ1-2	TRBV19	ASSGKAEGYT
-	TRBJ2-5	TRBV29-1	SVEGLGDEETQY
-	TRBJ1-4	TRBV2	ASCRESTNEKLF
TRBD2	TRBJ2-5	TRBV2	ASSEPLREMETQY
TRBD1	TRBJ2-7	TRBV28	ASSPPRQGAGEQY
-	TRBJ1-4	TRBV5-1	ASSKGRGEKLF
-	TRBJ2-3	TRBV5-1	ASSPRTADTQY
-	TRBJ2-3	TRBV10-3	AISESRHPSDTQY
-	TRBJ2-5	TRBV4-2	ASSQGDGAQETQY
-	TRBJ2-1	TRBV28	ASGMTKRGPSLDNEQF
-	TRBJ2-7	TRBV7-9	ASSPSHGEQY